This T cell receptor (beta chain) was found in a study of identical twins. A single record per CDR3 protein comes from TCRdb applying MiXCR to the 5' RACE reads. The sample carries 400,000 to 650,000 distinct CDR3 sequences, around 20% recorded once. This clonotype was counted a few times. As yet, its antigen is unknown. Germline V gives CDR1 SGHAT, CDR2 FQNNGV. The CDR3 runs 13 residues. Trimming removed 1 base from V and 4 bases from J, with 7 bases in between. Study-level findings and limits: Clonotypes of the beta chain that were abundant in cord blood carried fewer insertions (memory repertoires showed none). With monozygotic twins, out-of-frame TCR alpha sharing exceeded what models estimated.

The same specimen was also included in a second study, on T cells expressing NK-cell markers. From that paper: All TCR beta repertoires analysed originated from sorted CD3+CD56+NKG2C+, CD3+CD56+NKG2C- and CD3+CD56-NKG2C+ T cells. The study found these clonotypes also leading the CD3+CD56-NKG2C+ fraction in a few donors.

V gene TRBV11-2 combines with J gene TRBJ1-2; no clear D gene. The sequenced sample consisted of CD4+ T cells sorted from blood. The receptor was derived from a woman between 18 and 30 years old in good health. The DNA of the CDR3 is TGTGCCAGCAGCTTAGCTAGTATCTATGGCTACACCTTC. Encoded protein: CASSLASIYGYTF.